This T cell receptor (beta chain) was sequenced during a study of liver allograft versus peripheral blood T cells. For the study at large: Hepatic allograft T cell receptor repertoires were evaluated relative to those present in recipients' peripheral blood.

This clonotype is judged medium-sized (0.01 to 0.1%). Its antigen remains unidentified. Broader study findings: Reportedly, the T cell receptor repertoires inside liver allografts were not the same as those in peripheral blood.

TCRdb called the reads again in MiXCR, with one record for every CDR3 protein. Found here are 4,000 or so distinct CDR3 sequences, 18% of them singletons; the top ten hold over 15%. This clonotype was sampled from a human patient who had a liver transplant. Some T cells may possibly be graft donor cells.

The CDR3 region has the DNA TGTGCCAGTAGTGACCGGGACAAAGACAATGAGCAGTTCTTC. Translating it yields CASSDRDKDNEQFF. The rearrangement uses TRBV19 and TRBJ2-1, with D possibly being TRBD1 (6 bases). Trimming stripped 5 bases from V and 5 bases from J, with 13 bases between. CDR1 and CDR2 (germline): LNHDA, SQIVND (reference sequence). The CDR3 extends over 14 amino acids.